This is a list of T cell receptor beta chains from one sample in a study of blood T cells in healthy people across ages. TCRdb itself ran the 5' RACE reads through MiXCR, one entry per CDR3 protein. The sample carries about 930,000 distinct CDR3 sequences, almost 30% recorded once. These data also featured in a second study, about T cells of mothers and their children.

Sequencing was done on a sample of blood. These receptors all come from a woman in her forties in good health. The CDR3 runs from the conserved cysteine through the conserved F or W. Fields, in order: CDR3 protein, CDR3 DNA, V gene, J gene, CDR3 length, clone size, D gene. A D gene is named only where the DNA matches it firmly. The listing skips clone size in some rows; elsewhere it reads once, few, many or a size class.

CSASRRSYNEQYF	TGCAGTGCTAGCAGGAGGTCCTACAATGAGCAGTACTTC	TRBV20-1	TRBJ2-7	13	-	-
CASRQGGDQPQHF	TGCGCCAGCCGACAGGGAGGGGATCAGCCCCAGCATTTT	TRBV5-1	TRBJ1-5	13	-	TRBD1
CASSRPSMALQFF	TGTGCCAGCAGCCGCCCTTCGATGGCCTTGCAGTTCTTC	TRBV14	TRBJ2-1	13	-	-
CASSLASGGALAEQFF	TGTGCCAGCAGTTTGGCTAGCGGGGGAGCCCTCGCAGAGCAGTTCTTC	TRBV12-3/TRBV12-4	TRBJ2-1	16	few	TRBD2
CSVNAWSKGTEAFF	TGCAGCGTTAACGCGTGGTCGAAAGGGACTGAAGCTTTCTTT	TRBV29-1	TRBJ1-1	14	few	-
CASSRSGNIYGYTF	TGTGCCAGCAGTCGCTCCGGGAACATATATGGCTACACCTTC	TRBV12-3/TRBV12-4	TRBJ1-2	14	few	-
CAGSHPGRDKNIQYF	TGTGCCGGCAGCCACCCGGGAAGGGACAAAAACATTCAGTACTTC	TRBV4-2	TRBJ2-4	15	-	-
CASSYRYSGSTDTQYF	TGTGCCAGCAGTTACCGATACAGCGGCAGTACAGATACGCAGTATTTT	TRBV6-6	TRBJ2-3	16	-	-
CSARGTGKGGYTF	TGCAGTGCTAGAGGGACAGGGAAAGGTGGCTACACCTTC	TRBV20-1	TRBJ1-2	13	few	TRBD1
CSARVGGGYTF	TGCAGTGCGAGAGTAGGGGGAGGCTACACCTTC	TRBV20-1	TRBJ1-2	11	many	-